Detailed here is one TCR beta chain. The target antigen is unknown. The sample belongs to a study of T cells in localized non-small cell lung cancer. Study-wide findings and caveats: Researchers found a median around 50 of the top 100 tumor clones in adjacent lung.

The CDR3 contains 13 residues. V gave up 4 bases and J gave up 6 bases, with 12 bases separating them. Looked up from germline, CDR1 is SGHTA and CDR2 is FQGNSA. Sequencing was performed with immunoSEQ multiplex PCR; in TCRdb, only in-frame clones are kept and a portion is missing. Among roughly 30,000 clones listed, 85% to 90% were seen once. The material sequenced was peripheral blood, taken before any cancer treatment. V gene TRBV7-2 combines with J gene TRBJ1-2; D unclear. This TCR was sampled from a woman between 35 and 70 years old with stage I lung adenocarcinoma. For the CDR3, the DNA is TGTGCCAGCAGCTGGAGGGCGGGGAATGGCTACACCTTC. It encodes CASSWRAGNGYTF. The full variable domain, in which reference TRBV7-2 and TRBJ1-2 provide the parts outside the CDR3, is GAGVSQSPSNKVTEKGKDVELRCDPISGHTALYWYRQSLGQGLEFLIYFQGNSAPDKSGLPSDRFSAERTGGSVSTLTIQRTQQEDSAVYLCASSWRAGNGYTFGSGTRLTVV.